This T cell receptor (beta chain) came from a study of T cells in Graves' hyperthyroidism and ophthalmopathy. Amplification of TCR beta CDR3 regions used RNA as the template. In the first-round RT-PCR of the TCR CDR3, the HTBI primer set was used. TCRdb reprocessed the multiplex PCR reads via MiXCR and lists one record per CDR3 protein. The sample has about 640,000 distinct CDR3 sequences, about 45% seen once. The CDR3 loop spans 14 amino acids. Germline V CDR1 and CDR2: SGDLS, YYNGEE. The germline V and J ends were trimmed by 4 bases and 0 bases, with 8 bases remaining between them. This clonotype was found many times. Based on clinical symptoms, serum thyroxine and TRAb, thyroid ultrasound and orbital computed tomography, diagnoses were reached.

The specimen was peripheral blood or thyroid tissue (not recorded which). The genes are TRBV9 and TRBJ1-3; TRBD1 might be the D (5 bases). The receptor was derived from an adult man with Graves' disease, either hyperthyroidism or ophthalmopathy (not recorded which). CDR3: CASSRDGSGNTIYF. The CDR3 DNA is TGTGCCAGCAGCAGGGACGGCTCTGGAAACACCATATATTTT.